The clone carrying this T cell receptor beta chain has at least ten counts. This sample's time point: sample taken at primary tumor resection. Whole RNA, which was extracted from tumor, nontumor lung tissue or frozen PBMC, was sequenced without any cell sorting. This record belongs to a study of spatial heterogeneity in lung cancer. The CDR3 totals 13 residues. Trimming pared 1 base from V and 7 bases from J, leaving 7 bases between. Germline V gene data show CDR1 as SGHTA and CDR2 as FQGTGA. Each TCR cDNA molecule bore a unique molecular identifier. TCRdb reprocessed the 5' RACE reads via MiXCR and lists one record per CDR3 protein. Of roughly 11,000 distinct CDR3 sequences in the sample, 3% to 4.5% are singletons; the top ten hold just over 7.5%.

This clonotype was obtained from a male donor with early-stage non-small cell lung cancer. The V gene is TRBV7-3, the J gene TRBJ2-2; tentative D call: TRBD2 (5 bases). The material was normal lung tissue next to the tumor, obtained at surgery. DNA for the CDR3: TGTGCCAGCAGCTTAATTGGAGGCGGGGAGCTGTTTTTT. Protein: CASSLIGGGELFF. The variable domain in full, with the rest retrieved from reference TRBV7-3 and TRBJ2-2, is GAGVSQTPSNKVTEKGKYVELRCDPISGHTALYWYRQSLGQGPEFLIYFQGTGAADDSGLPNDRFFAVRPEGSVSTLKIQRTERGDSAVYLCASSLIGGGELFFGEGSRLTVL.